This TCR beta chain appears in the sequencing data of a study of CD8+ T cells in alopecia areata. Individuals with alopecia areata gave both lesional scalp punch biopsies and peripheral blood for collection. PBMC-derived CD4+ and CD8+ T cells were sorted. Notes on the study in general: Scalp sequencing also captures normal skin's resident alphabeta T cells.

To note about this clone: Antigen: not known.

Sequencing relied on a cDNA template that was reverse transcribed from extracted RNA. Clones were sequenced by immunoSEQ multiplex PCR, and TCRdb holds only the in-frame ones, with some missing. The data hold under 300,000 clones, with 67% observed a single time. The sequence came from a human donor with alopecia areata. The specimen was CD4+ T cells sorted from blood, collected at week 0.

The CDR3 sequence is CASSQWTDTQYF. DNA for the CDR3: TGTGCCAGCAGCCAATGGACAGATACGCAGTATTTT. The chain recombines TRBV14 with TRBJ2-3; D gene unclear. This CDR3 has 12 residues. V lost 2 bases, J lost 3 bases, and 3 bases lay in between. Per germline, CDR1 SGHDN and CDR2 FVKESK.